Included here is one TCR beta chain sequence, with context. The target antigen is unknown. The sample comes from a study of graft-versus-host responses after intestinal transplantation. Across the study: Every recipient underwent anti-thymocyte globulin induction, then tacrolimus and steroids for approximately 3 years. General study findings and limits: Recipient-marrow GvH clones were detected, some having first appeared in ileum or blood. Allografts carried high graft-versus-host to host-versus-graft clonal ratios in patients having graft-donor T cell macrochimerism.

Germline V gene data show CDR1 as LNHDA and CDR2 as SQIVND (reference sequence). The CDR3 is 15 amino acids. J gave up 7 bases and V 0 bases, and 6 bases lay outside the gene matches. TCRdb's table, derived via immunoSEQ multiplex PCR, lists solely in-frame clones and lacks some. This sample has some 110,000 clones; roughly 93% occur once, and the top ten carry approximately 1%. The V gene is TRBV19, the J gene TRBJ1-2, with 9 bases that match TRBD1. This TCR was sampled from a human donor who was the organ donor for an intestinal transplant. The sample here was unstimulated CD8+ T cells sorted from spleen or lymph node cells, taken before transplant. The CDR3 DNA follows: TGTGCCAGTAGTATAGACCCGGGACAGGGTCGTGGCTACACCTTC. It specifies CASSIDPGQGRGYTF.